This TCR beta chain was profiled in a study of OX40 agonist ivuxolimab in advanced cancers. Study context: The study gave patients intravenous ivuxolimab at 0.01 to 10 mg/kg every 2 weeks.

Some clones are missing from TCRdb's copy, which holds only in-frame ones; the method was immunoSEQ multiplex PCR. Counted here are roughly 16,000 clones, about 81% occurring once; the ten biggest clones make up around two fifths. Trimming took 3 bases from V and 5 from J, leaving 18 bases between them. Germline CDR1 reads SGDLS; CDR2 reads YYNGEE. The CDR3 is 16 residues long. The chain employs TRBV9 and TRBJ2-1, with D possibly TRBD1 on 6 matching bases. This specimen consisted of CD4+ or CD8+ T cells sorted from blood, obtained in a trial of the OX40 agonist ivuxolimab. The clonotype comes from an adult with an advanced solid tumor such as melanoma, head and neck, liver or kidney cancer. CDR3 region: CASSEHRAGVDNEQFF. The CDR3 DNA reads as TGTGCCAGCAGCGAGCACAGAGCAGGGGTCGACAATGAGCAGTTCTTC.